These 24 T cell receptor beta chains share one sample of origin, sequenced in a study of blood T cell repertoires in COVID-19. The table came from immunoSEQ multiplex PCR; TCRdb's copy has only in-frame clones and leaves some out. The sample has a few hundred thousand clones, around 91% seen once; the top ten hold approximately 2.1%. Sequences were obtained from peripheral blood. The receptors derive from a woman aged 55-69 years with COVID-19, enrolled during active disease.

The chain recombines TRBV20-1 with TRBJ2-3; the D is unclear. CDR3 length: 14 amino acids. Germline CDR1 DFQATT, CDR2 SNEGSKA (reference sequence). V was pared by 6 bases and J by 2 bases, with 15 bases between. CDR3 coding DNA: TGCAGTGCGAGTGCGGTCCTGTACACAGATACGCAGTATTTT. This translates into CSASAVLYTDTQYF.

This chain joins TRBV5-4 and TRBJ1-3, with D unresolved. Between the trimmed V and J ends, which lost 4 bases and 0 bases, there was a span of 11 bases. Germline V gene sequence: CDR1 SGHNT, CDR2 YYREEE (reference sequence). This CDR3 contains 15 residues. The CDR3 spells CASSPGGSSGNTIYF. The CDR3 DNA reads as TGTGCCAGCAGCCCCGGAGGGAGCTCTGGAAACACCATATATTTT.

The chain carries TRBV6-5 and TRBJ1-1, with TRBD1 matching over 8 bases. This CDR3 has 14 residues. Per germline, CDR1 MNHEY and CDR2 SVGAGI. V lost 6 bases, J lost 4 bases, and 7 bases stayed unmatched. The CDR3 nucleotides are TGTGCCAGCAGACCTCCCAGGGGGCGCACTGAAGCTTTCTTT. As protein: CASRPPRGRTEAFF.

This CDR3 is CASSQDHRANEKLFF. Here the CDR3 DNA reads TGCGCCAGCAGCCAAGATCATCGCGCTAATGAAAAACTGTTTTTT. The chain links TRBV4-3 to TRBJ1-4; D not resolved. Germline CDR1 LGHNA, CDR2 YSLEER. The V end was cut by 0 bases, the J end by 3 bases, with 8 bases between. CDR3 size: 15 residues.

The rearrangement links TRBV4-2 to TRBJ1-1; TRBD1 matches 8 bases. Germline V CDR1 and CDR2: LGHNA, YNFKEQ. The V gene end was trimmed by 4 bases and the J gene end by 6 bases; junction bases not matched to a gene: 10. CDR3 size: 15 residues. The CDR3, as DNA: TGTGCCAGCAGCCGGGAGGACAGGGCGTCTCCTGAAGCTTTCTTT. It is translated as CASSREDRASPEAFF.

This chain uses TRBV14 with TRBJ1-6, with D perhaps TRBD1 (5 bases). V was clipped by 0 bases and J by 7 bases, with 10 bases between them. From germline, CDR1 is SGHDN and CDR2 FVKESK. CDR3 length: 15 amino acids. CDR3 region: CASSQEGRGNSPLHF. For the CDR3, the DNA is TGTGCCAGCAGCCAAGAAGGAAGGGGAAATTCACCCCTCCACTTT.

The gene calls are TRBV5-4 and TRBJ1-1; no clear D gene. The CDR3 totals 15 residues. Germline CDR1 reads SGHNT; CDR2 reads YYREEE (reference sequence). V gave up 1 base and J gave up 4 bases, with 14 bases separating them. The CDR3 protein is CASSLPGEGRTEAFF. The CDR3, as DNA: TGTGCCAGCAGCTTGCCTGGGGAGGGCCGCACTGAAGCTTTCTTT.

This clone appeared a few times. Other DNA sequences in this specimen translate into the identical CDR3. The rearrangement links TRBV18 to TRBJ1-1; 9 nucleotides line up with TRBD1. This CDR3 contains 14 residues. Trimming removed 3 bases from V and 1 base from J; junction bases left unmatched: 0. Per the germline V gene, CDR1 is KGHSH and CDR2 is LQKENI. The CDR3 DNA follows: TGTGCCAGCTCACCGGGACAGGGGAACACTGAAGCTTTCTTT. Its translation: CASSPGQGNTEAFF.

The CDR3 is CASSLGGPTNEKLFF. The CDR3 DNA reads TGTGCCAGCAGCTTAGGGGGGCCAACTAATGAAAAACTGTTTTTT. The gene calls are TRBV7-8 and TRBJ1-4, with D maybe TRBD1 (6 bases). The CDR3 is made up of 15 amino acids. Trimming removed 1 base at V and 0 bases at J, with 6 bases between. Germline V gene sequence: CDR1 SGHVS, CDR2 FQNEAQ.

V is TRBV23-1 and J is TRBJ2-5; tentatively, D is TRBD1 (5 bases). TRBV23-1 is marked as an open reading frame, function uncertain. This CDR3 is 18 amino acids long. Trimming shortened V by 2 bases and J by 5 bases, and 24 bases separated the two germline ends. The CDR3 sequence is CASSQPRTSPTTEETQYF. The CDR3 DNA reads TGCGCCAGCAGTCAACCCCGGACAAGCCCCACCACGGAGGAGACCCAGTACTTC.

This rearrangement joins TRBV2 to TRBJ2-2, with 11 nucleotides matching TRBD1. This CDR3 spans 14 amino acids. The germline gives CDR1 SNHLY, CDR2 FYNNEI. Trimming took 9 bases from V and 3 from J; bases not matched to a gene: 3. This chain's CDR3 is CASRDRGYTGELFF. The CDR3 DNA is TGTGCCAGTAGGGACAGGGGGTACACCGGGGAGCTGTTTTTT.

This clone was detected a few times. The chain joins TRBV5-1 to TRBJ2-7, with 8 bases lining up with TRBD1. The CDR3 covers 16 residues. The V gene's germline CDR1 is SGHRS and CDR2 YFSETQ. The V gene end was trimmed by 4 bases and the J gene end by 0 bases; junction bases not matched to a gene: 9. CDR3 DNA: TGCGCCAGCAGCGCACGAGACAGGGGTTCCTCCTACGAGCAGTACTTC. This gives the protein CASSARDRGSSYEQYF.

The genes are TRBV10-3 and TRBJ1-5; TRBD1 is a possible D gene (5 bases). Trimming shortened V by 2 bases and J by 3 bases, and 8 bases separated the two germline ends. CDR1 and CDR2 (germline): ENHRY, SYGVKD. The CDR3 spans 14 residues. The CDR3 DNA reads TGTGCCATCAGTGAGCAGGGATCCAATCAGCCCCAGCATTTT. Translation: CAISEQGSNQPQHF.

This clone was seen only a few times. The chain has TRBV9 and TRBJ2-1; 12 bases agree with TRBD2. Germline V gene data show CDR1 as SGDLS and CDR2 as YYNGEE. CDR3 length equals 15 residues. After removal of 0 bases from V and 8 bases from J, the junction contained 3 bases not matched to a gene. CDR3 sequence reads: CASSVELAGGDEQFF. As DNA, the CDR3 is TGTGCCAGCAGCGTAGAACTAGCGGGGGGTGATGAGCAGTTCTTC.

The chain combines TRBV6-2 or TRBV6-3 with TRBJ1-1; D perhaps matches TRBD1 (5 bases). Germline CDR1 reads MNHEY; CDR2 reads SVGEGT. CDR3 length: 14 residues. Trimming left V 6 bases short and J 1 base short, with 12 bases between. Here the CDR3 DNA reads TGTGCCAGCAGCATTAGGGGCCGGAACACTGAAGCTTTCTTT. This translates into CASSIRGRNTEAFF.

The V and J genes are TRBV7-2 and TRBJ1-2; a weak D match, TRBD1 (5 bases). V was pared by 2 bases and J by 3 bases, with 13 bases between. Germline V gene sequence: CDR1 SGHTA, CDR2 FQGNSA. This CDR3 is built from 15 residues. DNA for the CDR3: TGTGCCAGCAGCTTACCTGGGGCAATCGACTATGGCTACACCTTC. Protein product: CASSLPGAIDYGYTF. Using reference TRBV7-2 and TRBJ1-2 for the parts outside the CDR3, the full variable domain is GAGVSQSPSNKVTEKGKDVELRCDPISGHTALYWYRQSLGQGLEFLIYFQGNSAPDKSGLPSDRFSAERTGGSVSTLTIQRTQQEDSAVYLCASSLPGAIDYGYTFGSGTRLTVV.

The CDR3 reads CASRTGGAGGEKLFF. For the CDR3, the DNA is TGTGCCAGCAGGACAGGGGGGGCCGGTGGTGAAAAACTGTTTTTT. J is TRBJ1-4 and V is TRBV3-1 (or the pseudogene TRBV3-2); 9 bases fit TRBD1. There are 15 residues in the CDR3. The germline V gene has CDR1 LGHDT and CDR2 YNNKEL (reference sequence). V trimming: 6 bases; J trimming: 7 bases; junction bases outside the gene matches: 9.

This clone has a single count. The CDR3, as DNA: TGTGCCAGCAGCTTAGGCGGGGGTTCCTATGGCTACACCTTC. Encoded protein: CASSLGGGSYGYTF. V usage is TRBV11-2 and J usage is TRBJ1-2, with D possibly TRBD1 on 5 matching bases. This CDR3 has 14 residues. Trimming cost V 1 base and J 4 bases, with 10 bases left between them. The germline CDR1 and CDR2 sequences are SGHAT and FQNNGV.

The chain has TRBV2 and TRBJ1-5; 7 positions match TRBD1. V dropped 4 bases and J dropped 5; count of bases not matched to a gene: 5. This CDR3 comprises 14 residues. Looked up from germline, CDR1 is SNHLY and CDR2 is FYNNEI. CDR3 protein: CASSGGTAYQPQHF. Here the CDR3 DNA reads TGTGCCAGCAGTGGGGGGACAGCGTATCAGCCCCAGCATTTT.

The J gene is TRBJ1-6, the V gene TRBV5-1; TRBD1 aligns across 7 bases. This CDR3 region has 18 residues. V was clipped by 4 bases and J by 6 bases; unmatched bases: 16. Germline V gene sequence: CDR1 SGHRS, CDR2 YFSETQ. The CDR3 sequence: CASSQQLQGPGGNSPLHF. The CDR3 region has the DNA TGCGCCAGCAGCCAACAATTACAGGGGCCCGGGGGTAATTCACCCCTCCACTTT.

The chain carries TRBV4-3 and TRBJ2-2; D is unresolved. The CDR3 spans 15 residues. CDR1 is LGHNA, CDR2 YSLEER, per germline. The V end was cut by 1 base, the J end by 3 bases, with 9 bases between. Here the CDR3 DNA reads TGCGCCAGCAGCCAAGGATTACTTGACACCGGGGAGCTGTTTTTT. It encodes CASSQGLLDTGELFF.

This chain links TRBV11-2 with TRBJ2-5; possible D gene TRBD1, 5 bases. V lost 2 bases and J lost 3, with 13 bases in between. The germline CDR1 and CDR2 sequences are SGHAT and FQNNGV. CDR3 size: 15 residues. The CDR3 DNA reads TGTGCCAGCAGCTTATCATCGATCAGGGAAGAGACCCAGTACTTC. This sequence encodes CASSLSSIREETQYF.

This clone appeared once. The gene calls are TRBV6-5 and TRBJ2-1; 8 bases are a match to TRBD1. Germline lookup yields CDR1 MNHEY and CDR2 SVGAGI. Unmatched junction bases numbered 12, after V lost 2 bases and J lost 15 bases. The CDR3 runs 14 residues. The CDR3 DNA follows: TGTGCCAGCAGTTACGGGCAGGGGGCTGGGGGCCCGTTCTTC. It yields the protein CASSYGQGAGGPFF.

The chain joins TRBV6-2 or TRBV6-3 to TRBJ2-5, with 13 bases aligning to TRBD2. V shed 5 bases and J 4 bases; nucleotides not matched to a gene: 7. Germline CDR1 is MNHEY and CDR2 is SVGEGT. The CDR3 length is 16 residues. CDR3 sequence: CASSLTSGGAGETQYF. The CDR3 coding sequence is TGTGCCAGCAGTCTAACTAGCGGGGGGGCCGGAGAGACCCAGTACTTC.